These 3 T cell receptor delta chains were sequenced from one sample in a study of TRDV2 sequences in healthy donors. TCRdb reran clone calling via CATT on the PCR reads. This sample yields some 2,200 delta-chain clones, of which more than 60% are seen a single time; around 14% belongs to the top ten. Sequenced: Vd2+ gamma-delta T cells from blood. Every receptor here comes from a human donor in good health.

The chain combines TRDV2 with TRDJ3, with TRDD3 matching over 13 bases. The CDR3 is 24 residues long. The germline V gene has CDR1 GEAIGNYY and CDR2 EKD. Trimming at V came to 2 bases and at J to 1 base, leaving 19 bases not matched to a gene. CDR3 nucleotides: TGTGCCTGTGACAAGTTGGCTACTGGGGGATACGGTCAGGGAAGGTCCTGGGACACCCGACAGATGTTTTTC. As protein: CACDKLATGGYGQGRSWDTRQMFF.

The genes are TRDV2 and TRDJ1, with TRDD3 matching over 10 bases. The V and J ends lost 0 bases and 4 bases, in that order; junction bases with no gene match: 16. CDR1 and CDR2 (germline): GEAIGNYY, EKD. This CDR3 contains 19 residues. The CDR3 loop reads CACDTVIRLGDKGDDKLIF. The CDR3, as DNA: TGTGCCTGTGACACCGTAATTCGGCTGGGGGATAAAGGGGACGATAAACTCATCTTT.

This chain connects TRDV2 to TRDJ3, with D maybe TRDD3 (5 bases). V gave up 0 bases and J gave up 5 bases, with 10 bases separating them. CDR3 length: 16 amino acids. Germline V lookup: CDR1 GEAIGNYY, CDR2 EKD. This CDR3 reads CACDTLLLGDTRQMFF. The CDR3 DNA reads as TGTGCCTGTGACACCCTTCTACTGGGGGACACCCGACAGATGTTTTTC.